Reported below is one T cell receptor (beta chain). Its antigen is not known. Drawing of blood for sampling happened at baseline, at cycle 4 day 1, and at cycle 7 day 1. The sample is drawn from a study of OX40 agonist ivuxolimab in advanced cancers. Background on the study: Having had anti-PD-1, anti-PD-L1 or anti-CTLA-4 therapy before was allowed, and roughly 38% had some. Study results and caveats: CD8+ T cells averaged more expanded clones than CD4+.

The V gene lost 0 bases and the J gene lost 8 bases, with 16 bases spanning the gap. Germline V gives CDR1 MGHRA, CDR2 YSYEKL. There are 15 residues in the CDR3. The assay was immunoSEQ multiplex PCR, and TCRdb's table has in-frame clones only and misses some. This sample has around 14,000 clones, with roughly 77% found just once. This chain connects TRBV4-1 to TRBJ1-2, with D hard to call. This material consisted of CD4+ or CD8+ T cells sorted from blood, taken in a trial of the OX40 agonist ivuxolimab. The clonotype originates from an adult with an advanced solid tumor such as melanoma, head and neck, liver or kidney cancer. CDR3 protein: CASSQDLRAPGGYTF. CDR3 nucleotides: TGCGCCAGCAGCCAAGATCTTCGGGCGCCCGGGGGCTACACCTTC.